This TCR beta chain appears in the sequencing data of a study of cytomegalovirus exposure and HLA in healthy donors. The overall study: The same platform was used for the roughly 120 validation repertoires and the approximately 670 first-cohort repertoires, a later analysis reported. Notes on the study in general: Specificity for CMV antigens was confirmed in vitro for a few of the CMV-associated chains. With high specificity and sensitivity, the classifier reportedly diagnosed cytomegalovirus status. Later, an analysis found that TCR clusters from the first cohort tended to co-occur in the roughly 120 validation repertoires.

The V gene lost 6 bases and the J gene lost 0 bases, with 9 bases spanning the gap. The germline CDR1 and CDR2 sequences are SQVTM and ANQGSEA. The CDR3 spans 13 residues. Measured with immunoSEQ multiplex PCR; TCRdb has only the in-frame clones, and not every one. The data contain over 150,000 clones, approximately 96% of them singletons. This clone appeared a few times. Its antigen is currently unknown. This TCR came from a woman aged 18 to 35 in good health and CMV-seronegative. Sequencing was done on a sample of PBMCs. This rearrangement joins TRBV29-1 to TRBJ2-4, with unresolved D. The CDR3 loop reads CSVGTVAKNIQYF. The CDR3 DNA follows: TGCAGCGTCGGCACAGTAGCCAAAAACATTCAGTACTTC.